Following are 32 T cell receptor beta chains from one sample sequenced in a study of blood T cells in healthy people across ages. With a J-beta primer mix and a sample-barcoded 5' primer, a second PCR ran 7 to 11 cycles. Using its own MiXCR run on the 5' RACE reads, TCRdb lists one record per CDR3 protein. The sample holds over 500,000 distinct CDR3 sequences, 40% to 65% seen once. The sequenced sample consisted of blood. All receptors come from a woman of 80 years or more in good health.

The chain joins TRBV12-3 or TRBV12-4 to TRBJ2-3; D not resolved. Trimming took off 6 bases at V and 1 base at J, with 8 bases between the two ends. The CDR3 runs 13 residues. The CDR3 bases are TGTGCCAGCAGGGAAGAGGGCACAGATACGCAGTATTTT. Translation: CASREEGTDTQYF.

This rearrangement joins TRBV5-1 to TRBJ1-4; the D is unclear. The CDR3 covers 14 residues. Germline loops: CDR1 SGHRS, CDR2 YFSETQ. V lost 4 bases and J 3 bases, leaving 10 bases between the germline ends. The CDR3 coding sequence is TGCGCCAGCAGCGACCGGGCCTCTAATGAAAAACTGTTTTTT. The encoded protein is CASSDRASNEKLFF.

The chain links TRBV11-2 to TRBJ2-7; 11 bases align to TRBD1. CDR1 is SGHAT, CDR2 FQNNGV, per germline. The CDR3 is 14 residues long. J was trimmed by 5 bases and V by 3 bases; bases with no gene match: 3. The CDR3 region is CASSFGQGANEQYF. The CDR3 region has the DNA TGTGCCAGCAGCTTCGGACAGGGGGCCAACGAGCAGTACTTC.

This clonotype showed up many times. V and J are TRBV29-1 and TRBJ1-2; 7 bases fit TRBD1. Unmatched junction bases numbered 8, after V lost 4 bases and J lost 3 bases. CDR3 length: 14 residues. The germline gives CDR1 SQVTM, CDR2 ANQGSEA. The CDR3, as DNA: TGCAGCGTTGGAGGGGGCCGGAGTGACTATGGCTACACCTTC. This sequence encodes CSVGGGRSDYGYTF.

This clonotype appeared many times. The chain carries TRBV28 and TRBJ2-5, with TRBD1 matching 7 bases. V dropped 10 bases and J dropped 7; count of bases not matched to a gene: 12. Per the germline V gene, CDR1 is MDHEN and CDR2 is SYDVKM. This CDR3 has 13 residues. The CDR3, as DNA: TGTGCCACCTGGACAGGATCAAGCGGGACCCAGTACTTC. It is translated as CATWTGSSGTQYF.

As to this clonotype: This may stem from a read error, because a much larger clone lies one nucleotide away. CDR3 residues: CASKPGLDSGANVLTF. DNA for the CDR3: TGTGCCAGCAAACCGGGACTCGACTCTGGGGCCAACGTCCTGACTTTC. This chain joins TRBV6-5 and TRBJ2-6; D may be TRBD2 (6 bases). CDR3 length: 16 residues. V was pared by 7 bases and J by 0 bases, with 13 bases between. Germline V gives CDR1 MNHEY, CDR2 SVGAGI.

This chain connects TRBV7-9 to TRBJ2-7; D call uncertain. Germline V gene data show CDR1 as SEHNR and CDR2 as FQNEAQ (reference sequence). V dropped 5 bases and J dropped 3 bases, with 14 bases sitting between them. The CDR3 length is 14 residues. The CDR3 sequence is CASSESINFYEQYF. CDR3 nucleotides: TGTGCCAGCAGCGAATCCATAAACTTCTACGAGCAGTACTTC. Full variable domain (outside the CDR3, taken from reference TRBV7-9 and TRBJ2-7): DTGVSQNPRHKITKRGQNVTFRCDPISEHNRLYWYRQTLGQGPEFLTYFQNEAQLEKSRLLSDRFSAERPKGSFSTLEIQRTEQGDSAMYLCASSESINFYEQYFGPGTRLTVT.

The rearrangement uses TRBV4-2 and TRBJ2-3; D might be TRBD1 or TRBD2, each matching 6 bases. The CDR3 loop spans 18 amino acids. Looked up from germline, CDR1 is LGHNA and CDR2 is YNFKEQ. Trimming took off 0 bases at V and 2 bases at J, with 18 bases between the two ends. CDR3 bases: TGTGCCAGCAGCCAAGAGGTCTGGACGGGGGCCCTCACAGATACGCAGTATTTT. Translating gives CASSQEVWTGALTDTQYF.

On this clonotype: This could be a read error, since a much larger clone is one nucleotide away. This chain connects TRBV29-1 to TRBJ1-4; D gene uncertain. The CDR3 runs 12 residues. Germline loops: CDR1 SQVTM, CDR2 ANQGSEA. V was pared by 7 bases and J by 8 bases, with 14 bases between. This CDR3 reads CSAGEQLEKLFF. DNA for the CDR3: TGCAGCGCTGGGGAACAACTCGAAAAACTGTTTTTT.

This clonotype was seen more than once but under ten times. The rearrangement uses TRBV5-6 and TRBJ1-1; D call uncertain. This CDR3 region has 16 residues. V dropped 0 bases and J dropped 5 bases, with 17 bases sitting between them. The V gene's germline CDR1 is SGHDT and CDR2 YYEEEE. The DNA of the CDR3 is TGTGCCAGCAGCTTGGTTAGTAAGTGGGCGAGAACTGAAGCTTTCTTT. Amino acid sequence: CASSLVSKWARTEAFF.

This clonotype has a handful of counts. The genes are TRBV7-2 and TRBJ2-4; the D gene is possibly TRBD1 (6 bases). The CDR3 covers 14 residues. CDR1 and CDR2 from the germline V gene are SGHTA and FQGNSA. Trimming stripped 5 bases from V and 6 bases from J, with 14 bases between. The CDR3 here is CASSVTQQGNIQYF. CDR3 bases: TGTGCCAGCAGCGTGACCCAACAGGGAAACATTCAGTACTTC.

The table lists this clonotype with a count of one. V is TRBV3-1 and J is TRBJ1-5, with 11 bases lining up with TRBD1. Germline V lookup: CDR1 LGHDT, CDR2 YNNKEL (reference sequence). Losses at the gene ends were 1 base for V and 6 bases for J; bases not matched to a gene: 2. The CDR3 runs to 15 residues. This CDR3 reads CASSQGTGGRQPQHF. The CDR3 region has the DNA TGTGCCAGCAGCCAAGGGACAGGGGGCCGTCAGCCCCAGCATTTT.

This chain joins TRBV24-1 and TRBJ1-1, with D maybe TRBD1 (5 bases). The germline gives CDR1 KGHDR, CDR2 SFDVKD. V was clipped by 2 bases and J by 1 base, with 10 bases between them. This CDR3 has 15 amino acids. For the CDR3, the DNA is TGTGCCACCAGTGATTCGGGGGGAGGGAACACTGAAGCTTTCTTT. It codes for CATSDSGGGNTEAFF.

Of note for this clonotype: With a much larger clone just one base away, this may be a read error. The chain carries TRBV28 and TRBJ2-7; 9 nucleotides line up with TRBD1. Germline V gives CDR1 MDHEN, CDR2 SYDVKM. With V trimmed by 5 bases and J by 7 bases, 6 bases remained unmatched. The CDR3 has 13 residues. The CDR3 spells CASSVNRGREQYF. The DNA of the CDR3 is TGTGCCAGCAGTGTAAACAGGGGGCGGGAGCAGTACTTC.

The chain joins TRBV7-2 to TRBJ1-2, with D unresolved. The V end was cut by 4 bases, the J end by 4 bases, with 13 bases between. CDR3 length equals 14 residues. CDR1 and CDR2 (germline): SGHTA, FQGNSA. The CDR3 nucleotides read TGTGCCAGCAGCTCCCAATTTGGTGTCTATGGCTACACCTTC. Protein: CASSSQFGVYGYTF.

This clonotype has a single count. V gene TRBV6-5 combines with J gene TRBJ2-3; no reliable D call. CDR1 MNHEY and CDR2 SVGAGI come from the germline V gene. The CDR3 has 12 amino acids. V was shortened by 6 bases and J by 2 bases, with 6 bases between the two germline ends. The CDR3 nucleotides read TGTGCCAGCAGGGGTACCACAGATACGCAGTATTTT. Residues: CASRGTTDTQYF.

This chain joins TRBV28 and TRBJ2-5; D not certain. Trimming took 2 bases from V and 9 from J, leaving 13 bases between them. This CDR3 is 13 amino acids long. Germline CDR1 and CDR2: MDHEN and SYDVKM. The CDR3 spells CASSLAAVRAQYF. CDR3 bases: TGTGCCAGCAGTTTAGCGGCTGTAAGGGCCCAGTACTTC.

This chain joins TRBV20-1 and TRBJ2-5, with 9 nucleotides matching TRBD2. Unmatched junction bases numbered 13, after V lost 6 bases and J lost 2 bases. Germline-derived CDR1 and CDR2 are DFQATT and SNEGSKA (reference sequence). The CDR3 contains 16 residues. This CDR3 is CSATQGLARDQETQYF. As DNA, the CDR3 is TGCAGTGCCACCCAAGGACTAGCGCGGGATCAAGAGACCCAGTACTTC.

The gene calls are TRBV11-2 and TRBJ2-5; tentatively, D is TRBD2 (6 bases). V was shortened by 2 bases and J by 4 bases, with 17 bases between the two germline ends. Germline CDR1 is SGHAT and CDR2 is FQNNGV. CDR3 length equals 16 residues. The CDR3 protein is CASSLRSGEVSETQYF. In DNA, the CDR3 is TGTGCCAGCAGCTTACGTTCGGGGGAAGTATCAGAGACCCAGTACTTC.

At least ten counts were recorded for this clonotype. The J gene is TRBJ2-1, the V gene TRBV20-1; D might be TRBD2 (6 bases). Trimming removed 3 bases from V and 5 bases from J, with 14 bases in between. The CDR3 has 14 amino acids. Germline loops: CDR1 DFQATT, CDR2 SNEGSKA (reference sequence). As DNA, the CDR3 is TGCAGTGCTAGTCCTAGCGTGACCCACAATGAGCAGTTCTTC. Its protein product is CSASPSVTHNEQFF.

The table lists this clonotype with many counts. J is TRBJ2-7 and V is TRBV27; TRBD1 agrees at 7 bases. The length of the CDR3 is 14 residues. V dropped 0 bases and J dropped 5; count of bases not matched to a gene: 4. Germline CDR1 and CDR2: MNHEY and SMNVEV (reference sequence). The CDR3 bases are TGTGCCAGCAGTTTATCGGGGACAGCCCACGAGCAGTACTTC. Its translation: CASSLSGTAHEQYF.

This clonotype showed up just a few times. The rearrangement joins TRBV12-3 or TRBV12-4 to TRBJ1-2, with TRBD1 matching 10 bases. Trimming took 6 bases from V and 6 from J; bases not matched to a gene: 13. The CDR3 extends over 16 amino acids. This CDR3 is CASSPRAPDRGHGYTF. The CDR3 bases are TGTGCCAGCAGCCCTCGCGCCCCAGACAGGGGGCATGGCTACACCTTC.

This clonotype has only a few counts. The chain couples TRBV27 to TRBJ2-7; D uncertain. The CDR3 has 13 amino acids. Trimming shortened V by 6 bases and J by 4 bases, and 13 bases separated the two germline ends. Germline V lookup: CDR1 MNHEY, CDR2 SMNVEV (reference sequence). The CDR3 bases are TGTGCCAGCAGCCGGATAAGTGGGTACGAGCAGTACTTC. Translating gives CASSRISGYEQYF.

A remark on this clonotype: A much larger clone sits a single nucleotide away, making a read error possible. CDR3 nucleotide sequence: TGTGCCACCAGCGGAGATAGAACAGACCTGCAAGAGACCCAGTACTTC. The encoded protein is CATSGDRTDLQETQYF. V is TRBV15 and J is TRBJ2-5; D is unclear. CDR3 length: 16 residues. The germline gives CDR1 LNHNV, CDR2 YYDKDF (reference sequence).

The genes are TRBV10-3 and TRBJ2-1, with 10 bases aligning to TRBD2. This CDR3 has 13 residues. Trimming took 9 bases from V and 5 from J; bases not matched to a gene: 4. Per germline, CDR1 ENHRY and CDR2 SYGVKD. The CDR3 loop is CAIASGGNNEQFF. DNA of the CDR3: TGTGCCATTGCTAGCGGGGGTAACAATGAGCAGTTCTTC.

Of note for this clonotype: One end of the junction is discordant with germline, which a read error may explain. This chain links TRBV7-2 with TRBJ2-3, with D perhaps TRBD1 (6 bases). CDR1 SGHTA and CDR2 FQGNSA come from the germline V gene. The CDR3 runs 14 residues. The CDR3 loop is CASSFVGAVDMQYF. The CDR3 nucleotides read TGTGCCAGCAGCTTTGTGGGGGCCGTAGATATGCAGTATTTT.

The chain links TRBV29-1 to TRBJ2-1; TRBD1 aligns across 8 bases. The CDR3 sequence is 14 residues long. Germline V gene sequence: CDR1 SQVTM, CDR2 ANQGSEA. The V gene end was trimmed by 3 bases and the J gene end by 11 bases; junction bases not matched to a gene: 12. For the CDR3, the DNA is TGCAGCGTTGAGACCGCGACAGGGGCGCCTAAGCAGTTCTTC. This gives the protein CSVETATGAPKQFF.

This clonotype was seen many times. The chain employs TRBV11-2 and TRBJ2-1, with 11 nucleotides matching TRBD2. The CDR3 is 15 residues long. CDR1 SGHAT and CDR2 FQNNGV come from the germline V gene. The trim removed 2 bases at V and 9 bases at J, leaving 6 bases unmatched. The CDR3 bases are TGTGCCAGCAGCTTAAGGCTAGCGGGAGGTCTTGAGCAGTTCTTC. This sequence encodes CASSLRLAGGLEQFF.

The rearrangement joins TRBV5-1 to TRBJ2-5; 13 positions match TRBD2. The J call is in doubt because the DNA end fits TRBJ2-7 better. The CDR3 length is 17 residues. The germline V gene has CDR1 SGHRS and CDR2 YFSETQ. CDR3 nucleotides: TGCGCCAGCAGCCAGAGAAGTCGGACTAGCGGGGGCCACGAGCAGTACTTC. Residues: CASSQRSRTSGGHEQYF.

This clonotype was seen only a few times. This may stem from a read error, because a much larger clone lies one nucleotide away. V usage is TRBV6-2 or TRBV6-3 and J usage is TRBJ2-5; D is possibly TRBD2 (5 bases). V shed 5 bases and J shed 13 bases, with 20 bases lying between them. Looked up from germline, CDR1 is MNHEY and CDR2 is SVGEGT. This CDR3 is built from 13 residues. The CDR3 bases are TGTGCCAGCAGTGAAGGAACACCCCTAGCACCGTACTTC. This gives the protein CASSEGTPLAPYF.

The CDR3 region is CASSPSTENEQFF. CDR3 DNA: TGCGCCAGCAGCCCGTCGACTGAAAATGAGCAGTTCTTC. The chain links TRBV5-1 to TRBJ2-1, with D unresolved. V lost 4 bases and J 7 bases, leaving 12 bases between the germline ends. This CDR3 is 13 amino acids long. Germline lookup yields CDR1 SGHRS and CDR2 YFSETQ.

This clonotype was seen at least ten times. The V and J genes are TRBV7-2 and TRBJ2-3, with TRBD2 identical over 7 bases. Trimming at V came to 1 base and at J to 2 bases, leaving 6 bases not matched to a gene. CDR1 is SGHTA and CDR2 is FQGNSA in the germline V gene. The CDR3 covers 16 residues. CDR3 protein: CASSLDASGLTDTQYF. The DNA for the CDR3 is TGTGCCAGCAGCTTAGATGCTAGCGGCCTCACAGATACGCAGTATTTT.